The present T cell receptor beta chain was sequenced within a study of blood T cell repertoires in COVID-19. Per the study methods: Nucleated cell counts were estimated from reference gene primer amplification. Method: immunoSEQ multiplex PCR; TCRdb's copy keeps in-frame clones and lacks some. Clone size and V and J calls were adopted from that table, with D and trimming inferred from the DNA. This repertoire shows under 250,000 clones, around nine tenths found once; its top ten account for around 6%. There are 14 residues in the CDR3. The germline CDR1 and CDR2 sequences are KGHSH and LQKENI. The V and J ends lost 3 bases and 0 bases respectively, with 6 bases between them.

Material: peripheral blood. The chain uses TRBV18 and TRBJ1-5, with D uncertain. The source of this sequence is a man between 60 and 70 years old who had recovered from COVID-19. CDR3 sequence: CASSPQNSNQPQHF. The CDR3 coding sequence is TGTGCCAGCTCACCCCAGAATAGCAATCAGCCCCAGCATTTT.